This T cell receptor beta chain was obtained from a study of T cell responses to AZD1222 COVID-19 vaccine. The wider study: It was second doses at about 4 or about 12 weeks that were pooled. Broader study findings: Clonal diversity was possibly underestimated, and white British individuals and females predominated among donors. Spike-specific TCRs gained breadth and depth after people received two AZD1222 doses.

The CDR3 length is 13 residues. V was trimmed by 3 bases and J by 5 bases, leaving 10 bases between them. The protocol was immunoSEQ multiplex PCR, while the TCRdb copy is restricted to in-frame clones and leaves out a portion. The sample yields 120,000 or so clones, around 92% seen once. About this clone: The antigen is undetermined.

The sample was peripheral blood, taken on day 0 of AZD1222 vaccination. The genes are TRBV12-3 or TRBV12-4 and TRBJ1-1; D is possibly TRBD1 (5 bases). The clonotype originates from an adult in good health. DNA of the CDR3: TGTGCCAGCAGTTTTTCCAGGGCTACTGAAGCTTTCTTT. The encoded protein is CASSFSRATEAFF.